The clone carrying this TCR beta chain was seen many times. Its antigen is currently unknown. The data were obtained in a study of regulatory T cells in long-lasting Graves disease. Study observations and caveats: Segments TRBV28, TRBJ1-2 and TRBJ2-5 showed preferential usage in persistent disease.

Germline trimming cut 4 bases from V and 1 base from J; bases unmatched to any gene: 0. This CDR3 spans 13 amino acids. CDR1 and CDR2 (germline): SNHLY, FYNNEI. Documented time point: newly diagnosed GD, antithyroid drugs for less than 3 months. The TCR library was prepared using RNA isolated from PBMCs. Construction of the TCR beta libraries employed iRepertoire HTBI primers in conjunction with Arm-PCR of CDR3 regions. TCRdb re-called the multiplex PCR reads with MiXCR, one entry per CDR3 protein. Of some 250,000 distinct CDR3 sequences in the sample, 15% to 20% were seen once. The data also belong to a second study, concerning T cells in Graves' hyperthyroidism and ophthalmopathy.

The chain is built from TRBV2 and TRBJ1-1; 7 bases map to TRBD1. This TCR came from a woman in her twenties or thirties with Graves disease. The sample in question was peripheral blood mononuclear cells (PBMCs), obtained at new diagnosis, from a patient treated with antithyroid drugs. CDR3 sequence: CASSGQGNTEAFF. Written as DNA, the CDR3 is TGTGCCAGCAGTGGACAGGGGAACACTGAAGCTTTCTTT.